This T cell receptor (beta chain) was sequenced during a study of shared T cell receptors in the human thymus. Measured with immunoSEQ multiplex PCR; TCRdb has only the in-frame clones, and not every one. The sample lists about 660,000 clones; 88% were seen once. The data also belong to a second study, concerning human thymus T cells. As reported in that work: Unrelated individuals were reported by related research to share highly overlapping thymic repertoires.

The sequence was obtained from a boy under two years old with a congenital heart defect. The sequenced material came from thymocytes.

The CDR3: CTSRAETGTGAGYEQYF. The CDR3, as DNA: TGCACCAGCAGAGCTGAAACCGGGACAGGGGCCGGGTACGAGCAGTACTTC. The rearrangement uses TRBV1 and TRBJ2-7; TRBD1, the table's D call, lacks a check against the DNA. TRBV1 is reported as a pseudogene. The CDR3 is 17 residues long.